Below, one T cell receptor beta chain is given with its context. Antigen unknown. CDR1 is MNHEY, CDR2 SVGAGI, per germline. Trimming stripped 4 bases from V and 2 bases from J, with 6 bases between. The CDR3 contains 14 residues. This entry belongs to a study of cytomegalovirus exposure and HLA in healthy donors. PCR primers comprised 60 Vbeta and 13 Jbeta primers. TCRdb's copy holds only in-frame clones and misses some; the assay was immunoSEQ multiplex PCR. The sample contains about 90,000 clones, around 84% of which appear only once. Broader study findings: HLA allele associations emerged for about 16,000 TCR beta sequences in a later analysis, at 0.05 false discovery rate. Within the data, a cluster of highly shared sequence variants was likely a sequencing artifact.

The V and J genes are TRBV6-5 and TRBJ1-6, with D unresolved. The specimen sequenced was PBMCs. The receptor's source is a woman aged 40-49 years in good health and CMV-seropositive. The CDR3 region is CASSLVPYNSPLHF. In nucleotides, the CDR3 is TGTGCCAGCAGTTTAGTACCCTATAATTCACCCCTCCACTTT.